A selection of T cell receptor beta chains follows, all from one sample in a study of shared clonotypes between healthy human individuals. Measured with immunoSEQ multiplex PCR; TCRdb has only the in-frame clones, and not every one. The sample includes about 1 million clones, around 74% seen only once; the top ten take approximately 1.3%. Sequencing was done on a sample of memory CD4+ T cells sorted from blood. These receptors all stem from a man aged 18-30 years in good health. The conserved cysteine and the conserved F or W are not part of the CDR3 here. The order of the fields is CDR3 protein, CDR3 length, V gene.

CDR3: ASSLVADAQSPLH
length: 13
V: TRBV7-2

CDR3: ASSELGGGSGF
length: 11
V: TRBV2

CDR3: ASRPRVSGDGANVLT
length: 15
V: TRBV5-1

CDR3: ASRLGGVTYEQY
length: 12
V: TRBV6-5

CDR3: ASSEDSGNYNEQF
length: 13
V: TRBV25-1

CDR3: AIRSGLADLDTQY
length: 13
V: TRBV10-3

CDR3: ASSLDAGGKTDTQY
length: 14
V: TRBV7-9

CDR3: ASSLDRGDTQY
length: 11
V: TRBV5-1

CDR3: ASSLNSDNEQF
length: 11
V: TRBV7-3

CDR3: ATTLAGGGTDTQY
length: 13
V: TRBV5-1

CDR3: ASSLGMSWGPKNEKLF
length: 16
V: TRBV5-6

CDR3: ASSIGGGVAEAF
length: 12
V: TRBV19

CDR3: ASSPVSAGGSDTQY
length: 14
V: TRBV7-2

CDR3: ASSFGQGAETQY
length: 12
V: TRBV11-1

CDR3: ASSATGRNYGYT
length: 12
V: TRBV7-2

CDR3: ASSKDRGPYSNQPQH
length: 15
V: TRBV2

CDR3: ASSPRERGLSEKLF
length: 14
V: TRBV7-2

CDR3: ASSPGLAGGLNTQY
length: 14
V: TRBV4-1

CDR3: ASNRSIKETQY
length: 11
V: TRBV6-1

CDR3: ASRPTGGNYGYT
length: 12
V: TRBV6-5

CDR3: SVEEVELGTQY
length: 11
V: TRBV29-1

CDR3: ASSLNRDSDEQY
length: 12
V: TRBV11-2

CDR3: ASKAGGLDTQY
length: 11
V: TRBV10-2

CDR3: ASTPGLTRQETQY
length: 13
V: TRBV5-1

CDR3: ASSSGTSGNTIY
length: 12
V: TRBV5-1

CDR3: ASSSSGTGNSPLH
length: 13
V: TRBV5-1

CDR3: AITAGQNEKLF
length: 11
V: TRBV10-3

CDR3: ASSLPGTSYNEQF
length: 13
V: TRBV5-4

CDR3: ASSYGTVSSYNEQF
length: 14
V: TRBV7-3

CDR3: ASSVAGGSSGELF
length: 13
V: TRBV9

CDR3: ASSAHSGANSPLH
length: 13
V: TRBV27

CDR3: ASSREDRARAF
length: 11
V: TRBV6-5

CDR3: ASAGQASYEQY
length: 11
V: TRBV28

CDR3: ASSPQGPNYGYT
length: 12
V: TRBV28

CDR3: ASSLTGDYNEQF
length: 12
V: TRBV7-2

CDR3: ASSVGVPSYEQY
length: 12
V: TRBV9

CDR3: AISEVENTIY
length: 10
V: TRBV10-3

CDR3: ASSQEGGGGGNQPQH
length: 15
V: TRBV4-1

CDR3: ASSLELGEQY
length: 10
V: TRBV7-9

CDR3: ASSDRPGGPTLNTGELF
length: 17
V: TRBV9

CDR3: ASSEGSAHTDTQY
length: 13
V: TRBV4-2

CDR3: AISTGLGNQPQH
length: 12
V: TRBV10-3

CDR3: ASSLSSGLELF
length: 11
V: TRBV27

CDR3: ASSSGLAGENTGELF
length: 15
V: TRBV5-1

CDR3: ASSLGTVAPLH
length: 11
V: TRBV5-4

CDR3: ASSPRGMNTEAF
length: 12
V: TRBV4-3

CDR3: ASSVGRAETQH
length: 11
V: TRBV6-1

CDR3: ASRIYNEQF
length: 9
V: TRBV6-5

CDR3: ASSYQPATAYEQY
length: 13
V: TRBV6-5

CDR3: ATSRETGTTYNEQF
length: 14
V: TRBV15

CDR3: ASGVSDEKLF
length: 10
V: TRBV28

CDR3: AWSLLDYGYT
length: 10
V: TRBV30

CDR3: ASSISSLGQETQY
length: 13
V: TRBV19

CDR3: ASSQGLAGAEQY
length: 12
V: TRBV6-5

CDR3: ASGVGEETQY
length: 10
V: TRBV21-1

CDR3: ASSVLQKNTEAF
length: 12
V: TRBV2

CDR3: ASSLQGGVYNEQF
length: 13
V: TRBV7-9